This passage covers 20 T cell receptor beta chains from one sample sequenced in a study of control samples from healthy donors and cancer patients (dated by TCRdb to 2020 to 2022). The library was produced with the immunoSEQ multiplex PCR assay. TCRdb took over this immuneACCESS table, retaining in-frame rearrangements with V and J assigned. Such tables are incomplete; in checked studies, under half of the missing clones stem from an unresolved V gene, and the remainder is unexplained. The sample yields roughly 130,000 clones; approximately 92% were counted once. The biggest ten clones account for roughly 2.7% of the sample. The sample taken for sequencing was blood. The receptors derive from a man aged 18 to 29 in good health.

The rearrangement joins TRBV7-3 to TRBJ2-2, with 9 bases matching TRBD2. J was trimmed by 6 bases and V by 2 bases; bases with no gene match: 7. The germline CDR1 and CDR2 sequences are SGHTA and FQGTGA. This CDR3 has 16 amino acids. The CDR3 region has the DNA TGTGCCAGCAGCTTACGCGCGGGAGGGCTCTCCGGGGAGCTGTTTTTT. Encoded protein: CASSLRAGGLSGELFF.

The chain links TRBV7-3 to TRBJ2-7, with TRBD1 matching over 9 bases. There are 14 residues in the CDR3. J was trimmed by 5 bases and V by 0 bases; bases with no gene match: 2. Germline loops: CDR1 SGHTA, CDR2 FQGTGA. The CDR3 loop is CASSLTGTGHEQYF. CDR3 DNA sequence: TGTGCCAGCAGCTTAACCGGGACAGGGCACGAGCAGTACTTC.

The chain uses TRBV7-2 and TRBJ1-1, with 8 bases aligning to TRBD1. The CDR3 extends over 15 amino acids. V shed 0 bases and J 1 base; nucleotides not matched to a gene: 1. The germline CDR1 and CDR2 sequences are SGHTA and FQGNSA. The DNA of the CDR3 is TGTGCCAGCAGCTTAGCCGGGACAGGGAACACTGAAGCTTTCTTT. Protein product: CASSLAGTGNTEAFF.

CDR3 loop: CASSRLGSTNEKLFF. The CDR3 DNA reads as TGTGCCAGCAGCCGACTGGGGTCAACTAATGAAAAACTGTTTTTT. The J gene is TRBJ1-4, the V gene TRBV14, with D unresolved. Germline CDR1 SGHDN, CDR2 FVKESK. This CDR3 contains 15 residues. V lost 4 bases to trimming and J lost 0 bases, with 9 bases between them.

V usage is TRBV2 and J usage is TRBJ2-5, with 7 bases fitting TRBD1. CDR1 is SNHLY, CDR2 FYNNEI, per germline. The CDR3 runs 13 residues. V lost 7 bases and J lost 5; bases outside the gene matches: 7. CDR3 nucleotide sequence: TGTGCCAGCACTAAGACAGGGTACGAGACCCAGTACTTC. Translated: CASTKTGYETQYF. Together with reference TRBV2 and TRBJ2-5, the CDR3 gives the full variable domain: EPEVTQTPSHQVTQMGQEVILRCVPISNHLYFYWYRQILGQKVEFLVSFYNNEISEKSEIFDDQFSVERPDGSNFTLKIRSTKLEDSAMYFCASTKTGYETQYFGPGTRLLVL.

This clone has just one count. CDR3 loop: CASSQRLAYEQFF. CDR3 bases: TGCGCCAGCAGCCAAAGATTAGCTTATGAGCAGTTCTTC. This rearrangement joins TRBV4-1 to TRBJ2-1; D call uncertain. This CDR3 contains 13 residues. V was trimmed by 2 bases and J by 8 bases, leaving 10 bases between them. Germline V lookup: CDR1 MGHRA, CDR2 YSYEKL.

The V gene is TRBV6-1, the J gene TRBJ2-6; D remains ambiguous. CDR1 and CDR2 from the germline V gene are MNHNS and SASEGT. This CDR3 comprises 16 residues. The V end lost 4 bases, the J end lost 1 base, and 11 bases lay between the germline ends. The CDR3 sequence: CASSGVRHSGANVLTF. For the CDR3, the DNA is TGTGCCAGCAGTGGAGTCCGCCATTCTGGGGCCAACGTCCTGACTTTC.

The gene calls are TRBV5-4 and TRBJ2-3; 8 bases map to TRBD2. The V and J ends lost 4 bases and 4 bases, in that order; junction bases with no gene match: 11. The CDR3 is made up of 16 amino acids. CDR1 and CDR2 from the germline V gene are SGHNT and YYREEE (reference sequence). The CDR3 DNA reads TGTGCCAGCAGCCCGGCAGGGACTAGGGGTGCAGATACGCAGTATTTT. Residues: CASSPAGTRGADTQYF.

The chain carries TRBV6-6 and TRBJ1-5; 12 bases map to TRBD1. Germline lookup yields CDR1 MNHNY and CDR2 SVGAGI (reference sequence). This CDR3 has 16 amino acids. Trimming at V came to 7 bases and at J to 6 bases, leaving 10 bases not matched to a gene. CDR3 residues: CASMNRDRGHGQPQHF. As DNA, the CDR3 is TGTGCCAGCATGAACCGGGACAGGGGGCATGGTCAGCCCCAGCATTTT.

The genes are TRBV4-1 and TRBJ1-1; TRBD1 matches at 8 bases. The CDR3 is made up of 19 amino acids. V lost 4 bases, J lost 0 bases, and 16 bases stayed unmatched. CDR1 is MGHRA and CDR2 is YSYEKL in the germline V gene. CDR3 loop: CASSPESGTGAALNTEAFF. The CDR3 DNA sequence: TGCGCCAGCAGCCCCGAAAGTGGGACAGGAGCTGCGTTGAACACTGAAGCTTTCTTT.

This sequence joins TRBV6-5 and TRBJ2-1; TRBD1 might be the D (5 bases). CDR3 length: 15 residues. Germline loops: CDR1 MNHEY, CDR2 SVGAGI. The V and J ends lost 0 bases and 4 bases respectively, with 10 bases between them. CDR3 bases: TGTGCCAGCAGTTACTCTTTGGACATATACAATGAGCAGTTCTTC. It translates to CASSYSLDIYNEQFF.

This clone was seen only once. Here the CDR3 reads CASSYARGEGEKLFF. The CDR3 DNA sequence: TGCGCCAGCAGCTACGCTCGGGGTGAGGGTGAAAAACTGTTTTTT. The J gene is TRBJ1-4, the V gene TRBV5-1; D call uncertain. Germline V gene sequence: CDR1 SGHRS, CDR2 YFSETQ. Trimming stripped 3 bases from V and 7 bases from J, with 16 bases between. The CDR3 totals 15 residues.

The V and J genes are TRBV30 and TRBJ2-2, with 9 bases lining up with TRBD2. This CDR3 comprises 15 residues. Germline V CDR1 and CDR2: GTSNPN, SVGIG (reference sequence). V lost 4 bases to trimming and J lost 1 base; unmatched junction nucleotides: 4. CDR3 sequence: CAWIRTSENTGELFF. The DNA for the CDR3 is TGTGCCTGGATCCGGACTAGCGAGAACACCGGGGAGCTGTTTTTT.

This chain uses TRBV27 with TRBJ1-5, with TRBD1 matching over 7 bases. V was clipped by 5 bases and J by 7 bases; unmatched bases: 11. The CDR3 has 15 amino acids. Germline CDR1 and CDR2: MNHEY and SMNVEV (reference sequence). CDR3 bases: TGTGCCAGCAGTCCGACAGGGAATTCACTCCAGCCCCAGCATTTT. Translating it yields CASSPTGNSLQPQHF.

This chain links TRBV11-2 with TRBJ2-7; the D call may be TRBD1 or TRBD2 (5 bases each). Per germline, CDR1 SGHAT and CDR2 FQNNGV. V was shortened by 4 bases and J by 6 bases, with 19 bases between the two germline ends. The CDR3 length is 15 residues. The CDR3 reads CASSSVRDRAPEQYF. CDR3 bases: TGTGCCAGCAGCTCAGTTCGGGACCGCGCGCCCGAGCAGTACTTC. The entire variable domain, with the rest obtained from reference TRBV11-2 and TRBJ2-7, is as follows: EAGVAQSPRYKIIEKRQSVAFWCNPISGHATLYWYQQILGQGPKLLIQFQNNGVVDDSQLPKDRFSAERLKGVDSTLKIQPAKLEDSAVYLCASSSVRDRAPEQYFGPGTRLTVT.

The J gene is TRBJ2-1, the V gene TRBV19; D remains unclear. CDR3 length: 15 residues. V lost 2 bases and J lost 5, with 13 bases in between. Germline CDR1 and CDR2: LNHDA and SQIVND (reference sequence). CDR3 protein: CASSIMASANNEQFF. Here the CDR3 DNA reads TGTGCCAGTAGTATAATGGCTAGTGCTAACAATGAGCAGTTCTTC. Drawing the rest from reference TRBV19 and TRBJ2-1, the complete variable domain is DGGITQSPKYLFRKEGQNVTLSCEQNLNHDAMYWYRQDPGQGLRLIYYSQIVNDFQKGDIAEGYSVSREKKESFPLTVTSAQKNPTAFYLCASSIMASANNEQFFGPGTRLTVL.

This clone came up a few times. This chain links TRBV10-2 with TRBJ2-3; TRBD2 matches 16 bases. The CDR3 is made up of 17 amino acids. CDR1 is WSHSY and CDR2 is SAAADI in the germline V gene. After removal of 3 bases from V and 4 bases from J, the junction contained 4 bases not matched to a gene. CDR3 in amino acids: CASSDPGLAGGPDTQYF. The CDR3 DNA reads TGCGCCAGCAGTGACCCGGGACTAGCGGGAGGGCCAGATACGCAGTATTTT.

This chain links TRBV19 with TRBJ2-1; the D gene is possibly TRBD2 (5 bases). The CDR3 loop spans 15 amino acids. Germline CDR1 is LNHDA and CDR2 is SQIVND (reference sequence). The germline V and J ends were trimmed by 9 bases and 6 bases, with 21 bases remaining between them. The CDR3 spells CASRFSGGGGNEQFF. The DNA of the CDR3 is TGTGCCAGCCGTTTCAGCGGTGGCGGAGGCAATGAGCAGTTCTTC.

CDR3 DNA sequence: TGTGCCAGCAGTCGGGACGGCTCCTACGAGCAGTACGTC. Translation: CASSRDGSYEQYV. V is TRBV6-2 or TRBV6-3 and J is TRBJ2-7; perhaps D is TRBD1 or TRBD2 (5 bases each). CDR1 is MNHEY, CDR2 SVGEGT, per germline. The V end was cut by 5 bases, the J end by 0 bases, with 8 bases between. The length of the CDR3 is 13 residues.

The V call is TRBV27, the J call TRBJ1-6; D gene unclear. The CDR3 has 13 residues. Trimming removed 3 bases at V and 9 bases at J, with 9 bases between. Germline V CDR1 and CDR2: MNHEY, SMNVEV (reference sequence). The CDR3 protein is CASSFGGFSPLHF. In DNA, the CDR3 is TGTGCCAGCAGTTTTGGAGGGTTTTCACCCCTCCACTTT.